This T cell receptor beta chain was identified in a study of cytomegalovirus exposure and HLA in healthy donors. Study details: Of roughly 400 genotyped donors, about 80% grouped in the Caucasian-associated ancestry cluster. Study-level results: Some public TCRs appeared in many individuals, while most sequences were rare. According to the study, about 180 TCR beta chains were cytomegalovirus-associated.

V was pared by 2 bases and J by 6 bases, with 1 base of the junction left unmatched. CDR3 size: 13 residues. Germline CDR1 is MNHEY and CDR2 is SMNVEV (reference sequence). As to this clone: Its target is not known.

The study ran its PCR with 60 Vbeta and 13 Jbeta primers. The protocol was immunoSEQ multiplex PCR, while the TCRdb copy is restricted to in-frame clones and leaves out a portion. In the table there are 95,000 to 150,000 clones, around 74% of which are singletons. The sample was PBMCs. The source of this sequence is a man aged 60-69 years in good health and CMV-seropositive. The chain is built from TRBV27 and TRBJ2-7; 10 nucleotides line up with TRBD2. CDR3 sequence (DNA): TGTGCCAGCAGTTTACGGACTAGCGGCGAGCAGTACTTC. It codes for CASSLRTSGEQYF.